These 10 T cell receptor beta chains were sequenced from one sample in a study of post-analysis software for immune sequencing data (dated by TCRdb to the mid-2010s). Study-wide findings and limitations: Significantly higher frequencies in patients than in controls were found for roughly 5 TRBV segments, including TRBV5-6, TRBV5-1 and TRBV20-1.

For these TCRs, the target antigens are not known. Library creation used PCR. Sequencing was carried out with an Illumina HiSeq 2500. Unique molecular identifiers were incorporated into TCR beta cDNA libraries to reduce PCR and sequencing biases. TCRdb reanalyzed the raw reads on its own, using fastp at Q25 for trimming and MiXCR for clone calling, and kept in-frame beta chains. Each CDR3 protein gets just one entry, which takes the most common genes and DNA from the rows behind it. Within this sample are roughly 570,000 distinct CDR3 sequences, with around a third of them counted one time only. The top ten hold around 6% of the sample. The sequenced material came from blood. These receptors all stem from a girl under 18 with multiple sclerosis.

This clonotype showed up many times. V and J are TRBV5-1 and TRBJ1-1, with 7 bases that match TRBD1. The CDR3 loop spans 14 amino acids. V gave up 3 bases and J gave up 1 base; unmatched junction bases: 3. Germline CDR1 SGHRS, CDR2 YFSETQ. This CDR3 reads CASSSGTANTEAFF. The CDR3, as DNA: TGCGCCAGCAGCTCCGGGACAGCGAACACTGAAGCTTTCTTT. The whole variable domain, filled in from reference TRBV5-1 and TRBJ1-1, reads KAGVTQTPRYLIKTRGQQVTLSCSPISGHRSVSWYQQTPGQGLQFLFEYFSETQRNKGNFPGRFSGRQFSNSRSEMNVSTLELGDSALYLCASSSGTANTEAFFGQGTRLTVV.

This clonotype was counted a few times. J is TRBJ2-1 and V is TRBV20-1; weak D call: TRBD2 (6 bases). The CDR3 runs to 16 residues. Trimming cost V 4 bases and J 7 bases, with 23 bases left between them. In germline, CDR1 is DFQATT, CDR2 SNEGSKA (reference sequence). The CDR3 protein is CSATPSARRRVNEQFF. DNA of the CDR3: TGCAGTGCTACCCCCTCGGCGCGGCGGAGGGTTAATGAGCAGTTCTTC.

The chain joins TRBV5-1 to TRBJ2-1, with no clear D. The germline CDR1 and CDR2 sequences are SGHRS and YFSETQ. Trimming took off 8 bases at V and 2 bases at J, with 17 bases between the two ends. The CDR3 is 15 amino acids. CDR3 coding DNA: TGCGCCAGTCGCGACCAGCGTTCACCCTACAATGAGCAGTTCTTC. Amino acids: CASRDQRSPYNEQFF.

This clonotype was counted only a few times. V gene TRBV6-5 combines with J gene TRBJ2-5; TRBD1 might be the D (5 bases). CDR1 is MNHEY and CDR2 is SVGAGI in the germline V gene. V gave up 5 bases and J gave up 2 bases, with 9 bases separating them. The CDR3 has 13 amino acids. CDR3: CASSKNRQETQYF. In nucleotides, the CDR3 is TGTGCCAGCAGTAAGAACAGGCAAGAGACCCAGTACTTC.

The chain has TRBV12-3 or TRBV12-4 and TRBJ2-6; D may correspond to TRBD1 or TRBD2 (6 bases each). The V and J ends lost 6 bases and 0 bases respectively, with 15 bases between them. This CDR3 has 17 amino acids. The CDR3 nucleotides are TGTGCCAGCAGGGCTCGGGGGCTGAGCTCTGGGGCCAACGTCCTGACTTTC. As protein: CASRARGLSSGANVLTF.

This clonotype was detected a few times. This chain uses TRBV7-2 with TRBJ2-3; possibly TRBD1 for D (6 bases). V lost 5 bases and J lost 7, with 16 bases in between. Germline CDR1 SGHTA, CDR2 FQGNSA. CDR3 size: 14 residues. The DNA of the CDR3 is TGTGCCAGCAGCGCACAGGGTTCTCTAAATACGCAGTATTTT. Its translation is CASSAQGSLNTQYF.

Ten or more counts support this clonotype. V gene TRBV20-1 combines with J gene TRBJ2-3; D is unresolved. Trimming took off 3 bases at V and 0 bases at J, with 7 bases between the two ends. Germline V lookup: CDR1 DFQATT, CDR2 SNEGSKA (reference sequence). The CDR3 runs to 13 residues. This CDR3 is CSASGPSTDTQYF. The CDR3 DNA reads TGCAGTGCTAGCGGTCCTAGCACAGATACGCAGTATTTT.

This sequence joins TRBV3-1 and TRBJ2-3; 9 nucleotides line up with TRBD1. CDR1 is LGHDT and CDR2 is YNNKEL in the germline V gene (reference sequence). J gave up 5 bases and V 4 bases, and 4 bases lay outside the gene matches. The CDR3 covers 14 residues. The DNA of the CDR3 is TGTGCCAGCAGCCCTCGGACAGGGGTAGATACGCAGTATTTT. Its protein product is CASSPRTGVDTQYF.

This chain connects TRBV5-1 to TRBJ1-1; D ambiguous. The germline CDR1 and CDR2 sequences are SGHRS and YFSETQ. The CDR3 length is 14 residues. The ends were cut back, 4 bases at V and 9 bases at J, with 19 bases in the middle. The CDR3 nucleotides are TGCGCCAGCAGCGAGGATCCTCCCGGAGGACAAGCTTTCTTT. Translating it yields CASSEDPPGGQAFF.

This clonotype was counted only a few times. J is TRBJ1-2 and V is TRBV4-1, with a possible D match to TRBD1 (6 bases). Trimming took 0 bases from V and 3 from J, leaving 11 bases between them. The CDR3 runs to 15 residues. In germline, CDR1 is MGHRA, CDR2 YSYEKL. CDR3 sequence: CASSQESGADYGYTF. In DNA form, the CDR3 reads TGCGCCAGCAGCCAAGAATCGGGGGCGGACTATGGCTACACCTTC.